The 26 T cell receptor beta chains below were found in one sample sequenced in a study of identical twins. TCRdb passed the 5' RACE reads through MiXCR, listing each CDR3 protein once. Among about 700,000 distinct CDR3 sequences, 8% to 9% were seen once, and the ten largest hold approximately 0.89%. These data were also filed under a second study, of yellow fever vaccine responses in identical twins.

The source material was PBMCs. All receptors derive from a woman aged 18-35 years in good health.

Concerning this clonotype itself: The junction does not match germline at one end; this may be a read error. The CDR3 reads CASSVGPASGQGTQYF. The CDR3, as DNA: TGTGCCAGCAGCGTAGGGCCGGCTAGCGGGCAAGGGACCCAGTACTTC. V gene TRBV9 combines with J gene TRBJ2-5; 8 bases agree with TRBD2. Germline V CDR1 and CDR2: SGDLS, YYNGEE. The CDR3 spans 16 residues.

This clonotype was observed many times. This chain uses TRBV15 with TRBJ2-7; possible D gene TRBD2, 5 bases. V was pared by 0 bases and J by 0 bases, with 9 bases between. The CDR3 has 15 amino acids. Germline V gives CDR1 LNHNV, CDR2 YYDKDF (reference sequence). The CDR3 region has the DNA TGTGCCACCAGCAGAGATGCCGGGGACTCCTACGAGCAGTACTTC. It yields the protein CATSRDAGDSYEQYF.

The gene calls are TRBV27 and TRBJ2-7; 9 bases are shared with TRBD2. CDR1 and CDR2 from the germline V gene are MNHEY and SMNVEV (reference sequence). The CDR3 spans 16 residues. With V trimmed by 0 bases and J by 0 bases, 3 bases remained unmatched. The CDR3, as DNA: TGTGCCAGCAGTTTATCAGGACTAGCGAGCTCCTACGAGCAGTACTTC. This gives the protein CASSLSGLASSYEQYF.

The CDR3 here is CASSLLDSNYNEQFF. CDR3 DNA: TGCGCCAGCAGCTTATTGGACAGCAACTACAATGAGCAGTTCTTC. The rearrangement links TRBV5-1 to TRBJ2-1; D is possibly TRBD1 (6 bases). The germline CDR1 and CDR2 sequences are SGHRS and YFSETQ. V lost 2 bases, J lost 3 bases, and 12 bases lay in between. This CDR3 comprises 15 residues.

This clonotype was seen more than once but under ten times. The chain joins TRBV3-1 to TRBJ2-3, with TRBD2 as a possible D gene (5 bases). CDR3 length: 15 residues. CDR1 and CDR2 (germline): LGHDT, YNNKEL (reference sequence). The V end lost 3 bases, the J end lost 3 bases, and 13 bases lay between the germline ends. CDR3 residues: CASSQARTGTDTQYF. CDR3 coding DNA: TGTGCCAGCAGCCAGGCCCGGACGGGGACAGATACGCAGTATTTT.

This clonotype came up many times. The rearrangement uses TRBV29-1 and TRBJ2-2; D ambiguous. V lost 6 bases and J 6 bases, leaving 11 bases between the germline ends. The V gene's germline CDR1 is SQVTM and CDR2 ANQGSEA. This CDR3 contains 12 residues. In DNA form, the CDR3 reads TGCAGCGTCCCAACGGTGGCCGGGGAGCTGTTTTTT. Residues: CSVPTVAGELFF.

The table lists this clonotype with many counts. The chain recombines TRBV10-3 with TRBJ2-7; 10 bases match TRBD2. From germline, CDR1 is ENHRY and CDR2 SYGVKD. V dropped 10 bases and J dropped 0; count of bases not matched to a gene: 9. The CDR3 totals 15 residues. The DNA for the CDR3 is TGTGCCACCTCTAGCGGGGGACCCGACTCCTACGAGCAGTACTTC. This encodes CATSSGGPDSYEQYF.

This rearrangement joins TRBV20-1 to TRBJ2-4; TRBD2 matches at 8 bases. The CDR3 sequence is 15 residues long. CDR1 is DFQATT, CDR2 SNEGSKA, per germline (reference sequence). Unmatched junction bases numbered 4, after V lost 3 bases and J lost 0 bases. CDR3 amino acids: CSASPSGGAKNIQYF. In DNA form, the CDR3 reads TGCAGTGCTAGTCCCAGCGGGGGAGCCAAAAACATTCAGTACTTC.

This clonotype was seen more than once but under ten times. CDR3 sequence reads: CSVEGGDSFSYNEQFF. CDR3 in DNA: TGCAGCGTTGAAGGGGGGGACAGTTTCTCCTACAATGAGCAGTTCTTC. The V gene is TRBV29-1, the J gene TRBJ2-1, with a weak D call TRBD1 (7 bases). V dropped 1 base and J dropped 0 bases, with 13 bases sitting between them. Germline CDR1 reads SQVTM; CDR2 reads ANQGSEA. The CDR3 consists of 16 residues.

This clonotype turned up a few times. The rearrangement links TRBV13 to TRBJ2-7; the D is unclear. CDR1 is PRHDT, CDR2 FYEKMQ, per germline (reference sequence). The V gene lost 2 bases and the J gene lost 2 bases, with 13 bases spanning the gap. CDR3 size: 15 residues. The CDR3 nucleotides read TGTGCCAGCAGCTTAAACGGGCCCTCCCCCTACGAGCAGTACTTC. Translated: CASSLNGPSPYEQYF. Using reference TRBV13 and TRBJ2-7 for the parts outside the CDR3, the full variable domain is AAGVIQSPRHLIKEKRETATLKCYPIPRHDTVYWYQQGPGQDPQFLISFYEKMQSDKGSIPDRFSAQQFSDYHSELNMSSLELGDSALYFCASSLNGPSPYEQYFGPGTRLTVT.

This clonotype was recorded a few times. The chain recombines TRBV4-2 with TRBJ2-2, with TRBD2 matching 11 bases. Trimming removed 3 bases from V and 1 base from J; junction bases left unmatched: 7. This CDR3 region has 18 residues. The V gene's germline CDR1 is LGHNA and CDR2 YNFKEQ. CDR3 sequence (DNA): TGTGCCAGCAGCCAGATGAAACTAGCGGGGGAGAACACCGGGGAGCTGTTTTTT. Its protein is CASSQMKLAGENTGELFF.

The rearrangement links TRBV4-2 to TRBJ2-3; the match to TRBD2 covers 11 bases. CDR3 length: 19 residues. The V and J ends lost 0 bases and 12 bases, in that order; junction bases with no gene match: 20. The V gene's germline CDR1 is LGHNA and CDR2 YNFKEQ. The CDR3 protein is CASSQDQFGLAGGLTTQYF. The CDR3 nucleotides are TGTGCCAGCAGCCAAGATCAATTCGGTCTAGCGGGGGGCTTGACTACTCAGTATTTT.

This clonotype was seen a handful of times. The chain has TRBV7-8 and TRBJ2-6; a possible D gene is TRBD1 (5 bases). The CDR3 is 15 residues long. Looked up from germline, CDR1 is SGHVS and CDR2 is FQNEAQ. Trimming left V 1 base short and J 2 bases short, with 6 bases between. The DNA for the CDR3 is TGTGCCAGCAGCTTAGTGACAGCTGGGGCCAACGTCCTGACTTTC. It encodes CASSLVTAGANVLTF.

The CDR3 DNA follows: TGTGCCACCAGTGATGTAGCGGGGATCCAGTATTTT. This translates into CATSDVAGIQYF. The chain is built from TRBV24-1 and TRBJ2-3; 8 bases agree with TRBD2. Germline CDR1 is KGHDR and CDR2 is SFDVKD. V gave up 3 bases and J gave up 12 bases; unmatched junction bases: 4. The CDR3 covers 12 residues.

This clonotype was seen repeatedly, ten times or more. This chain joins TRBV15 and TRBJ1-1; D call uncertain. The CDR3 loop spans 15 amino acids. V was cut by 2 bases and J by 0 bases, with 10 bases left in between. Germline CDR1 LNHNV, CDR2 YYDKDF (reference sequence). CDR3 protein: CATSRLDGLNTEAFF. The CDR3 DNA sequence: TGTGCCACCAGCAGACTGGACGGCCTGAACACTGAAGCTTTCTTT.

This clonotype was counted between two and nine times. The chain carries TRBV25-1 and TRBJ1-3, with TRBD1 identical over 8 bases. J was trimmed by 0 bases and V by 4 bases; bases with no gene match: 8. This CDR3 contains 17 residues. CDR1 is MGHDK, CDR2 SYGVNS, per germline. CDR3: CASSGRQGPSSGNTIYF. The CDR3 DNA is TGTGCCAGCAGTGGTCGACAGGGGCCGAGCTCTGGAAACACCATATATTTT.

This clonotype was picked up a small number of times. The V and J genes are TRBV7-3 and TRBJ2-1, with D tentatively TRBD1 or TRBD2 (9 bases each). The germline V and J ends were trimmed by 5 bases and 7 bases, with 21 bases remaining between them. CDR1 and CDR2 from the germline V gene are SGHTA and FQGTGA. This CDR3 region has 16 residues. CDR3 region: CASSATGGGGANEQFF. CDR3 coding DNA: TGTGCCAGCAGCGCCACAGGGGGCGGGGGGGCAAATGAGCAGTTCTTC.

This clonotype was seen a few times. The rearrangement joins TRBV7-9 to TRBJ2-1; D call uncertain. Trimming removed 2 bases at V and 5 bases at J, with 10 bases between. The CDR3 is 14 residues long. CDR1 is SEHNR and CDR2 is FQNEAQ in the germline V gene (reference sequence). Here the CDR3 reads CASSLQLRNNEQFF. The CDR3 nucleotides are TGTGCCAGCAGCTTACAGTTACGGAACAATGAGCAGTTCTTC.

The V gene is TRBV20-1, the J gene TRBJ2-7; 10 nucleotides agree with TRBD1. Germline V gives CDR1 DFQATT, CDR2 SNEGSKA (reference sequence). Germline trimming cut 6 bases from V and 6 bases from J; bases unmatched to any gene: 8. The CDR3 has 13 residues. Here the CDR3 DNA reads TGCAGTGCCAATGGGGACAGGGGAGTCGAGCAGTACTTC. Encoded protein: CSANGDRGVEQYF.

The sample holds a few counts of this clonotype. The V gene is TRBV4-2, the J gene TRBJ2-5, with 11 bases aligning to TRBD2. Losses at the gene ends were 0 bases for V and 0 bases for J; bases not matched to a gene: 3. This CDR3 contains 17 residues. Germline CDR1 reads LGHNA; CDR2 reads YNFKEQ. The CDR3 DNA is TGTGCCAGCAGCCAAGAATTAGCGGGGGGGTACCAAGAGACCCAGTACTTC. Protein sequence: CASSQELAGGYQETQYF.

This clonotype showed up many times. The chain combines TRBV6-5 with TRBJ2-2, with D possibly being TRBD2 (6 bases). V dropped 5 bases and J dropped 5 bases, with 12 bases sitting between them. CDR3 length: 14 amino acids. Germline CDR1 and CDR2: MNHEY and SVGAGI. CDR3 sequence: CASSTSSTTGELFF. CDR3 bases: TGTGCCAGCAGTACTAGCTCGACAACCGGGGAGCTGTTTTTT.

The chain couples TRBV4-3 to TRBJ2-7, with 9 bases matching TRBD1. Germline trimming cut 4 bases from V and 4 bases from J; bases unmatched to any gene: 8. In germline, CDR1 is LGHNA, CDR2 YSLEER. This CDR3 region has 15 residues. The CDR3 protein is CASSRDRAGLYEQYF. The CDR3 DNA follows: TGCGCCAGCAGCCGGGACAGGGCAGGGCTATACGAGCAGTACTTC.

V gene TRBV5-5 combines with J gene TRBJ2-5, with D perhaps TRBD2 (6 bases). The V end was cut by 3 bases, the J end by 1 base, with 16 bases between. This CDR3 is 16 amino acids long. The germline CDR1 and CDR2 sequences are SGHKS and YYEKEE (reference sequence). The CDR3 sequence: CASSSSGRFFQETQYF. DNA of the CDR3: TGTGCCAGCAGCTCTTCCGGGAGATTCTTCCAAGAGACCCAGTACTTC.

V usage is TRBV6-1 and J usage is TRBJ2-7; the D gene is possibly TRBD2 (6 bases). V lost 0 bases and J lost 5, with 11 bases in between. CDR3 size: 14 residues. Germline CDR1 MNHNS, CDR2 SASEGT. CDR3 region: CASSEAPGVDEQYF. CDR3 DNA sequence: TGTGCCAGCAGTGAAGCGCCGGGAGTTGACGAGCAGTACTTC.

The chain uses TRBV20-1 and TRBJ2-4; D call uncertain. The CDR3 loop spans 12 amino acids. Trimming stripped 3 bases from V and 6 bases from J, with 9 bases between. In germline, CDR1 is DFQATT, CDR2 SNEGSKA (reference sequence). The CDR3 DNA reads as TGCAGTGCTAGCGCTGACATAAACATTCAGTACTTC. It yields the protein CSASADINIQYF.

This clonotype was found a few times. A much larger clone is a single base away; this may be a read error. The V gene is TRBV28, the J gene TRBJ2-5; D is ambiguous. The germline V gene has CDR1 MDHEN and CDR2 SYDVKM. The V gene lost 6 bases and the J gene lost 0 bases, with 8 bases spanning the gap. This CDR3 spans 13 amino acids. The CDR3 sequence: CASRLQYQETQYF. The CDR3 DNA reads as TGTGCCAGCAGGTTACAGTACCAAGAGACCCAGTACTTC.